This T cell receptor beta chain was recorded in a study of siplizumab effects on memory and regulatory T cells. Study conclusions and caveats: On average, under 70% of mappable alloreactive CD4+ clones were Treg-derived under siplizumab, against about 30% in controls. Naive T cells appeared more diverse than memory cells and seemed to be major alloresponse contributors. A naive or memory phenotype could not be assigned to roughly 80-97% of the proliferating CD4+ or CD8+ clones.

Some 93,000 TCR templates per sample were sequenced. The protocol was immunoSEQ multiplex PCR, while the TCRdb copy is restricted to in-frame clones and leaves out a portion. Among 100,000 or so clones listed, around 94% were seen once. Turning to this clone: Its antigen is unidentified.

The CDR3 runs 13 residues. CDR1 is SGHNT and CDR2 is YENEEA in the germline V gene. V was pared by 4 bases and J by 4 bases, with 11 bases between. The specimen sequenced was non-Treg CD4+ T cells sorted from blood. V gene TRBV11-3 combines with J gene TRBJ2-7; tentatively, D is TRBD1 (5 bases). The TCR sequence derives from a human donor in good health. The CDR3 nucleotides read TGTGCCAGCAGCTCCAGGGTCGGATACGAGCAGTACTTC. Translated: CASSSRVGYEQYF. The variable domain in full, completed from reference TRBV11-3 and TRBJ2-7, reads EAGVVQSPRYKIIEKKQPVAFWCNPISGHNTLYWYLQNLGQGPELLIRYENEEAVDDSQLPKDRFSAERLKGVDSTLKIQPAELGDSAVYLCASSSRVGYEQYFGPGTRLTVT.